These 9 T cell receptor beta chains were all obtained from the same sample, sequenced in a study of T cell responses to AZD1222 COVID-19 vaccine. Method: immunoSEQ multiplex PCR; TCRdb's copy keeps in-frame clones and lacks some. The sample comprises just under 80,000 clones, about 92% of which are singletons, and under 5% rests with the top ten. The specimen comprised peripheral blood, sampled 28 days after the second AZD1222 dose. These receptors all come from an adult who received the AZD1222 COVID-19 vaccine.

This sequence joins TRBV19 and TRBJ2-3; either TRBD1 or TRBD2 may fit D (5 bases each). Germline V CDR1 and CDR2: LNHDA, SQIVND (reference sequence). The ends were cut back, 3 bases at V and 1 base at J, with 5 bases in the middle. The CDR3 extends over 13 amino acids. The DNA for the CDR3 is TGTGCCAGTAGTATGGGGGGCACAGATACGCAGTATTTT. As protein: CASSMGGTDTQYF.

The chain carries TRBV7-3 and TRBJ2-2; 12 nucleotides line up with TRBD1. The ends lost 5 bases at V and 7 bases at J; junction bases unmatched: 5. CDR1 SGHTA and CDR2 FQGTGA come from the germline V gene. The CDR3 loop spans 15 amino acids. The CDR3 is CASSKGQGAVGELFF. DNA of the CDR3: TGTGCCAGCAGCAAGGGACAGGGGGCGGTCGGGGAGCTGTTTTTT. The whole variable domain, filled in from reference TRBV7-3 and TRBJ2-2, reads GAGVSQTPSNKVTEKGKYVELRCDPISGHTALYWYRQSLGQGPEFLIYFQGTGAADDSGLPNDRFFAVRPEGSVSTLKIQRTERGDSAVYLCASSKGQGAVGELFFGEGSRLTVL.

The chain has TRBV30 and TRBJ2-7; no clear D gene. V lost 3 bases, J lost 0 bases, and 15 bases lay in between. The CDR3 covers 15 residues. CDR1 is GTSNPN, CDR2 SVGIG, per germline (reference sequence). CDR3 protein: CAWSEPYYSSYEQYF. The CDR3 DNA reads TGTGCCTGGAGCGAACCATACTATAGCTCCTACGAGCAGTACTTC. Combining the CDR3 with reference TRBV30 and TRBJ2-7 gives the whole variable domain SQTIHQWPATLVQPVGSPLSLECTVEGTSNPNLYWYRQAAGRGLQLLFYSVGIGQISSEVPQNLSASRPQDRQFILSSKKLLLSDSGFYLCAWSEPYYSSYEQYFGPGTRLTVT.

This sequence joins TRBV5-1 and TRBJ2-3; 10 nucleotides align to TRBD2. The CDR3 has 15 amino acids. Germline values: CDR1 SGHRS, CDR2 YFSETQ. J lost 2 bases, V lost 1 base, and 1 base had no gene match. CDR3 nucleotides: TGCGCCAGCAGCTTGAGCGGGAGGGCCACAGATACGCAGTATTTT. This codes for CASSLSGRATDTQYF. The whole variable domain, remainder taken from reference TRBV5-1 and TRBJ2-3, is KAGVTQTPRYLIKTRGQQVTLSCSPISGHRSVSWYQQTPGQGLQFLFEYFSETQRNKGNFPGRFSGRQFSNSRSEMNVSTLELGDSALYLCASSLSGRATDTQYFGPGTRLTVL.

This chain links TRBV12-3 or TRBV12-4 with TRBJ1-2; D is undetermined. Deletions cut 3 bases from V and 8 bases from J, with 7 bases between. The CDR3 is made up of 11 amino acids. The DNA of the CDR3 is TGTGCCAGCAGTTTCTCGCACGGCTACACCTTC. The encoded protein is CASSFSHGYTF.

The chain combines TRBV13 with TRBJ2-1; 10 nucleotides align to TRBD2. The ends lost 4 bases at V and 5 bases at J; junction bases unmatched: 5. This CDR3 is 15 amino acids long. Per germline, CDR1 PRHDT and CDR2 FYEKMQ (reference sequence). CDR3: CASSSGLAEHNEQFF. In DNA form, the CDR3 reads TGTGCCAGCAGCTCCGGACTAGCGGAGCACAATGAGCAGTTCTTC.

The rearrangement links TRBV6-5 to TRBJ2-7, with D perhaps TRBD1 or TRBD2 (5 bases each). CDR3 size: 11 residues. Trimming removed 5 bases at V and 7 bases at J, with 9 bases between. Germline values: CDR1 MNHEY, CDR2 SVGAGI. CDR3 sequence: CASSLEGEQYF. The CDR3 DNA reads TGTGCCAGCAGTCTCGAGGGGGAGCAGTACTTC.

V gene TRBV6-4 combines with J gene TRBJ2-1; tentatively, D is TRBD2 (6 bases). The germline V gene encodes CDR1 MRHNA and CDR2 SNTAGT. V shed 6 bases and J shed 4 bases, with 16 bases lying between them. This CDR3 has 15 residues. The CDR3 region is CASSVTAGWYNEQFF. Here the CDR3 DNA reads TGTGCCAGCAGCGTTACGGCGGGATGGTACAATGAGCAGTTCTTC.

The V call is TRBV7-6, the J call TRBJ1-5, with TRBD1 identical over 10 bases. The V and J ends lost 5 bases and 2 bases, in that order; junction bases with no gene match: 3. Per germline, CDR1 SGHVS and CDR2 FNYEAQ. The CDR3 runs 15 residues. The CDR3 region has the DNA TGTGCCAGCAGCCCGGGACAGGGGCGCAATCAGCCCCAGCATTTT. Its protein product is CASSPGQGRNQPQHF.